This TCR beta chain emerged from a study of cytomegalovirus exposure and HLA in healthy donors. Sequenced by immunoSEQ multiplex PCR; TCRdb stores in-frame clones only, minus some. This sample carries 120,000 or so clones, around 90% of them seen once, and the ten largest clones take approximately 2%. CDR1 and CDR2 from the germline V gene are SGHTA and FQGNSA. With V trimmed by 0 bases and J by 3 bases, 2 bases remained unmatched. The CDR3 extends over 15 amino acids. Specimen: PBMCs. The chain employs TRBV7-2 and TRBJ1-5; 7 nucleotides match TRBD1. The TCR was taken from a woman aged 18-29 years in good health and CMV-seronegative. The CDR3 DNA is TGTGCCAGCAGCTTAGCAGGACAGGTCAATCAGCCCCAGCATTTT. This gives the protein CASSLAGQVNQPQHF.